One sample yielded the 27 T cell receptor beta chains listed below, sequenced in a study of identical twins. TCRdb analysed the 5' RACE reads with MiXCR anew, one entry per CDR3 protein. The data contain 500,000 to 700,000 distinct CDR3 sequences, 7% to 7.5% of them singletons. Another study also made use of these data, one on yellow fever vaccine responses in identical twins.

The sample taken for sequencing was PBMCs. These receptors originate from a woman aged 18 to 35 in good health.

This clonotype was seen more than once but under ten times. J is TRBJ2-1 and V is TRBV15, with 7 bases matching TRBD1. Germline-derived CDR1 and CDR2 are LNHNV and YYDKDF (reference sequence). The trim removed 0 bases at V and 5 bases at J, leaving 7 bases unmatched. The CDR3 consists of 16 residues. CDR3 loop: CATSRDTGTADNEQFF. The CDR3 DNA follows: TGTGCCACCAGCAGAGATACCGGGACAGCGGACAATGAGCAGTTCTTC. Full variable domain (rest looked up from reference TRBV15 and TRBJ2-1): DAMVIQNPRYQVTQFGKPVTLSCSQTLNHNVMYWYQQKSSQAPKLLFHYYDKDFNNEADTPDNFQSRRPNTSFCFLDIRSPGLGDTAMYLCATSRDTGTADNEQFFGPGTRLTVL.

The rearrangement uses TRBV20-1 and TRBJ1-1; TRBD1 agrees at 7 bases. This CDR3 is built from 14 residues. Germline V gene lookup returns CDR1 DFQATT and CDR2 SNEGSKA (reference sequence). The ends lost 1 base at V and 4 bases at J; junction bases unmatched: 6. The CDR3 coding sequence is TGCAGTGCTAGAGTAGGGGGCGGTGGCACTGAAGCTTTCTTT. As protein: CSARVGGGGTEAFF.

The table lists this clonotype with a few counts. In DNA form, the CDR3 reads TGTGCCAGCAGTTTAGACGGGATCCACGAGCAGTACTTC. Protein product: CASSLDGIHEQYF. This chain joins TRBV12-3 or TRBV12-4 and TRBJ2-7; perhaps TRBD2 as D (5 bases). The germline V and J ends were trimmed by 1 base and 5 bases, with 9 bases remaining between them. CDR3 length: 13 amino acids.

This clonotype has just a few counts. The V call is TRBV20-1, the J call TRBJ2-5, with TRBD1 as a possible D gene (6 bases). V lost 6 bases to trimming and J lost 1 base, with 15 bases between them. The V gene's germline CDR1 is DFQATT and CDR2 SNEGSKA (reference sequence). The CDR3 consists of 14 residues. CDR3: CSAPRWGRQETQYF. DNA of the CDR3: TGCAGTGCCCCGAGGTGGGGGCGCCAAGAGACCCAGTACTTC.

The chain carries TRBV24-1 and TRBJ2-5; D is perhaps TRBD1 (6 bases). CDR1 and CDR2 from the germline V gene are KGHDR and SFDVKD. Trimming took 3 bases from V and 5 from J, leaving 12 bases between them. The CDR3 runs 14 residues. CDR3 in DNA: TGTGCCACCAGTGATGACAGGTTAACGGAGACCCAGTACTTC. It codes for CATSDDRLTETQYF.

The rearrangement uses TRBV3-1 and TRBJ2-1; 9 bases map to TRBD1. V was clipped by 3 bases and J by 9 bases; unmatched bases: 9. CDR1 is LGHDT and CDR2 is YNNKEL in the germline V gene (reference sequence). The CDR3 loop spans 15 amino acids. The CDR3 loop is CASSQGTGHTPEQFF. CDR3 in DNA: TGTGCCAGCAGCCAGGGGACAGGGCACACCCCTGAGCAGTTCTTC.

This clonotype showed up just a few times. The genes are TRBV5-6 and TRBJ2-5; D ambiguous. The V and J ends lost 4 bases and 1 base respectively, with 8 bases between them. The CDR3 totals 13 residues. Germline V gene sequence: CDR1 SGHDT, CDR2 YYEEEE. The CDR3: CASSPMTQETQYF. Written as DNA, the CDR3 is TGTGCCAGCAGCCCGATGACCCAAGAGACCCAGTACTTC.

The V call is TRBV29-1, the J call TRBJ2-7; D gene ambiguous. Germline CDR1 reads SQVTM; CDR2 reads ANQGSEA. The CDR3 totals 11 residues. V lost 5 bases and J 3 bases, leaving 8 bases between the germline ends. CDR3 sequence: CSVHENYEQYF. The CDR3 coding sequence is TGCAGCGTTCACGAGAACTACGAGCAGTACTTC.

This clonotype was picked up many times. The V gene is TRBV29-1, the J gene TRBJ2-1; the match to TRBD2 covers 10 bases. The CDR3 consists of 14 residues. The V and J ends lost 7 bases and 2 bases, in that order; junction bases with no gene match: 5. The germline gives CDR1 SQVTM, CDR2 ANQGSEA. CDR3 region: CSASGRATYNEQFF. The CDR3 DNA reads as TGCAGCGCGAGCGGGAGGGCCACCTACAATGAGCAGTTCTTC.

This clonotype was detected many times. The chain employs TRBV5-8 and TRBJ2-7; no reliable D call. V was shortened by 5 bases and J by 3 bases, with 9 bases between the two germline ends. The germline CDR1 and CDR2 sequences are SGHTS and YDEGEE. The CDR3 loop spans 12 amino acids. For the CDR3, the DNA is TGTGCCAGCAGAAAATCGGGCTACGAGCAGTACTTC. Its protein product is CASRKSGYEQYF. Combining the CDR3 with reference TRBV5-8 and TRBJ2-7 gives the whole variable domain EAGVTQSPTHLIKTRGQQATLRCSPISGHTSVYWYQQALGLGLQFLLWYDEGEERNRGNFPPRFSGRQFPNYSSELNVNALELEDSALYLCASRKSGYEQYFGPGTRLTVT.

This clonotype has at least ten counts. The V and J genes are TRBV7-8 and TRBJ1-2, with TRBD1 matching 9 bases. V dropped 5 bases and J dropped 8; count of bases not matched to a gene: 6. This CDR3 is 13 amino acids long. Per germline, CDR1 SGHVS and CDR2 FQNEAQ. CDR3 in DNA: TGTGCCAGCAGCCAGGGACAGGGTATAGGCTACACCTTC. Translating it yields CASSQGQGIGYTF.

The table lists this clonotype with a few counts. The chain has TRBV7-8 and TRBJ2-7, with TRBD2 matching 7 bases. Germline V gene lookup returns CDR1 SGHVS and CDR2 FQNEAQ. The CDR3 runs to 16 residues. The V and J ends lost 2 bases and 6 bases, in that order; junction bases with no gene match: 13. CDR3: CASSLWTSGDMFEQYF. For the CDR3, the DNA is TGTGCCAGCAGCTTATGGACCAGCGGGGATATGTTCGAGCAGTACTTC. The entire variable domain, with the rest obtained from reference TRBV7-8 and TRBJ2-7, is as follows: GAGVSQSPRYKVAKRGQDVALRCDPISGHVSLFWYQQALGQGPEFLTYFQNEAQLDKSGLPSDRFFAERPEGSVSTLKIQRTQQEDSAVYLCASSLWTSGDMFEQYFGPGTRLTVT.

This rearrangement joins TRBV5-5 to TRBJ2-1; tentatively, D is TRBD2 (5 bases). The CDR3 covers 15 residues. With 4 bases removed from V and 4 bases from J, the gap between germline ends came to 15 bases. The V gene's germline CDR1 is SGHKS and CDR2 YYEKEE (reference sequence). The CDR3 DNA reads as TGTGCCAGCAGCCCTATGAGGGAGATTTACAATGAGCAGTTCTTC. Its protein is CASSPMREIYNEQFF.

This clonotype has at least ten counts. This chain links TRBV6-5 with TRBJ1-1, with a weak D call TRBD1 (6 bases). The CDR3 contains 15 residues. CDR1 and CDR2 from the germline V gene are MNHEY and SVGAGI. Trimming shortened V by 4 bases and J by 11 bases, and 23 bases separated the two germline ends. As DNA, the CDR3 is TGTGCCAGCAGTTTCGGGGACTGGGGGCAACTCGGGGCTTTCTTT. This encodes CASSFGDWGQLGAFF.

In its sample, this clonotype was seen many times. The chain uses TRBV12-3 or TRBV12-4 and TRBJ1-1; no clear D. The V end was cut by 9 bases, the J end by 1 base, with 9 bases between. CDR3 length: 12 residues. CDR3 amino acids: CARVRKNTEAFF. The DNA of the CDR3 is TGTGCCAGGGTGCGGAAGAACACTGAAGCTTTCTTT.

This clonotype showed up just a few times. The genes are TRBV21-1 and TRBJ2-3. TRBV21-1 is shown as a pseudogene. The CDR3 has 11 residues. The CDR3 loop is CASTEEGTQYF. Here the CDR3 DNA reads TGTGCCAGCACCGAGGAAGGCACGCAGTATTTT.

The CDR3 bases are TGTGCCAGCACCCGAACTAGCGGGAAGCTGGCCTACAATGAGCAGTTCTTC. It encodes CASTRTSGKLAYNEQFF. The chain links TRBV6-1 to TRBJ2-1; 10 bases map to TRBD2. Germline CDR1 is MNHNS and CDR2 is SASEGT. This CDR3 contains 17 residues. Trimming took 7 bases from V and 2 from J; bases not matched to a gene: 11.

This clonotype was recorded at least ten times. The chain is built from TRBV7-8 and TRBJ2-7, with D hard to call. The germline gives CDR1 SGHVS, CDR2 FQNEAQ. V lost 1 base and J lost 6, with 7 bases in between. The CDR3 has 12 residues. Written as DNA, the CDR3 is TGTGCCAGCAGCTTAGAGGTGGGCGAGCAGTACGTC. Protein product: CASSLEVGEQYV.

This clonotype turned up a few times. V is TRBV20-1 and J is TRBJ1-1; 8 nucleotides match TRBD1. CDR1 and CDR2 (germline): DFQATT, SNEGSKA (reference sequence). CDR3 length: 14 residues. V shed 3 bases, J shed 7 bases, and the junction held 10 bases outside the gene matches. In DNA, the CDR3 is TGCAGTGCTAGGACAGGACAGGGCTCTTATGAAGCTTTCTTT. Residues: CSARTGQGSYEAFF.

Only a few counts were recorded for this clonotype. The CDR3 protein is CASSLDQPSSYHEQYF. In DNA form, the CDR3 reads TGTGCCAGCAGCTTAGATCAGCCTAGCAGTTACCACGAGCAGTACTTC. V usage is TRBV7-6 and J usage is TRBJ2-7; a weak D match, TRBD2 (5 bases). This CDR3 region has 16 residues. CDR1 is SGHVS, CDR2 FNYEAQ, per germline. V lost 1 base and J lost 5, with 18 bases in between.

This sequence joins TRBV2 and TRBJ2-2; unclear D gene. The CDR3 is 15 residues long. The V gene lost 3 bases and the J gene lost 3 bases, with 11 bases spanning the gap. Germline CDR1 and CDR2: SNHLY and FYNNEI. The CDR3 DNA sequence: TGTGCCAGCAGTGAGCTAAGTGGAGACACCGGGGAGCTGTTTTTT. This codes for CASSELSGDTGELFF.

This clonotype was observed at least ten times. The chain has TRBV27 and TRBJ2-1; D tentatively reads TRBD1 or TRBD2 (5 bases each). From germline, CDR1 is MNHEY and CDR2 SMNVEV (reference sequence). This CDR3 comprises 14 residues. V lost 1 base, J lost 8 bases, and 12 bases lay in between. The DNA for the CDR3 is TGTGCCAGCAGTTTATTGTCGGGACGGGATGAGCAGTTCTTC. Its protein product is CASSLLSGRDEQFF.

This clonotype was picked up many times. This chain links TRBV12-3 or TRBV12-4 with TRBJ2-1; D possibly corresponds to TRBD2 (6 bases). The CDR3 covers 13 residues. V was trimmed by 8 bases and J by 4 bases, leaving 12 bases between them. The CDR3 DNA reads TGTGCCAGCGACGGCGGGGCTTACAATGAGCAGTTCTTC. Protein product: CASDGGAYNEQFF.

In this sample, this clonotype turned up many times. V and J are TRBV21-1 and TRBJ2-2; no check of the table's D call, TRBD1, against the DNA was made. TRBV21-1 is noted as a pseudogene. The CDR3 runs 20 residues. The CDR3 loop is CASTLGGGAGLFPNTGELFF. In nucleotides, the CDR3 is TGTGCCAGCACCTTAGGGGGGGGAGCCGGACTTTTCCCTAACACCGGGGAGCTGTTTTTT.

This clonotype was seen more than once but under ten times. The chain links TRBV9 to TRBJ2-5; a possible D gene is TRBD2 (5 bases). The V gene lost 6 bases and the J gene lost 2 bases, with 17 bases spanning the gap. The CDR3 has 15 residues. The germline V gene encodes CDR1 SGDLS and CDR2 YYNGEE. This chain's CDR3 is CASTPGNGLQETQYF. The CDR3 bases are TGTGCCAGCACCCCGGGGAACGGGCTGCAAGAGACCCAGTACTTC.

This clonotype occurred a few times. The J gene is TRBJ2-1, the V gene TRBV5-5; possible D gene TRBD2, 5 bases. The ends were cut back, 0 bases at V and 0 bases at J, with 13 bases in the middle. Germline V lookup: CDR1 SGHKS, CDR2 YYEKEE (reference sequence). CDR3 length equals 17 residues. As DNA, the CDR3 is TGTGCCAGCAGCTTGGCCCCGATCCGGGGCTCCTACAATGAGCAGTTCTTC. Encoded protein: CASSLAPIRGSYNEQFF.

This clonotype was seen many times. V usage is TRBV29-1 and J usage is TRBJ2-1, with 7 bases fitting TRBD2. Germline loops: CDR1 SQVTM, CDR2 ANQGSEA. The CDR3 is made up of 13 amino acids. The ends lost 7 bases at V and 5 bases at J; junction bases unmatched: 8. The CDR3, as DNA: TGCAGCGCCTTTGGCGGGAGCAACAATGAGCAGTTCTTC. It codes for CSAFGGSNNEQFF.